This entry lists 14 T cell receptor beta chains sequenced from one sample in a study of post-analysis software for immune sequencing data. Study-level points and caveats: Compared with controls, patients had more of five TRBV segments, including TRBV5-6, TRBV5-1 and TRBV20-1.

The library was made from cDNA and included unique molecular identifiers. TCRdb re-analysed the PCR reads in MiXCR, keeping a single row per CDR3 protein. Of 450,000 to 700,000 distinct CDR3 sequences in the sample, about 44% were seen once. The antigens of these receptors remain unknown. Sequencing used blood. The receptors stem from a girl between 10 and 17 years old with multiple sclerosis.

The gene calls are TRBV12-3 or TRBV12-4 and TRBJ1-2, with TRBD1 matching over 8 bases. This CDR3 is built from 13 residues. V shed 7 bases, J shed 4 bases, and the junction held 5 bases outside the gene matches. CDR3 sequence reads: CASTHRGSYGYTF. CDR3 in DNA: TGTGCCAGCACCCACAGGGGGTCCTATGGCTACACCTTC.

The V gene is TRBV4-1, the J gene TRBJ2-1, with D perhaps matching TRBD2 (6 bases). Germline CDR1 is MGHRA and CDR2 is YSYEKL. This CDR3 comprises 20 residues. Trimming removed 0 bases from V and 0 bases from J, with 21 bases in between. The CDR3 sequence: CASSQDPLGLDFISYNEQFF. CDR3 bases: TGCGCCAGCAGCCAAGATCCCCTGGGACTGGATTTTATCTCCTACAATGAGCAGTTCTTC.

The chain has TRBV12-3 or TRBV12-4 and TRBJ2-3; possibly TRBD2 for D (5 bases). The V end lost 3 bases, the J end lost 4 bases, and 11 bases lay between the germline ends. The CDR3 runs to 14 residues. The CDR3 sequence is CASSFGRVADTQYF. The CDR3 DNA sequence: TGTGCCAGCAGTTTCGGGCGGGTGGCAGATACGCAGTATTTT.

This clonotype was recorded once. The genes are TRBV7-6 and TRBJ1-4, with TRBD1 identical over 7 bases. With V trimmed by 3 bases and J by 12 bases, 7 bases remained unmatched. The CDR3 is 13 residues long. CDR1 and CDR2 from the germline V gene are SGHVS and FNYEAQ. The CDR3 nucleotides read TGTGCCAGCAGCTTCGACAGGGAGGGAGAACTGTTTTTT. Residues: CASSFDREGELFF.

A few counts support this clonotype. V and J are TRBV5-6 and TRBJ2-3, with 8 nucleotides matching TRBD2. This CDR3 comprises 16 residues. V dropped 3 bases and J dropped 3; count of bases not matched to a gene: 9. Germline V gene lookup returns CDR1 SGHDT and CDR2 YYEEEE. CDR3 sequence: CASSSSRGGWTDTQYF. CDR3 DNA sequence: TGTGCCAGCAGCTCCTCCCGCGGGGGGTGGACAGATACGCAGTATTTT.

This chain uses TRBV24-1 with TRBJ1-5; TRBD1 might be the D (5 bases). The germline gives CDR1 KGHDR, CDR2 SFDVKD. Deletions cut 2 bases from V and 6 bases from J, with 13 bases between. The CDR3 length is 15 residues. CDR3 sequence (DNA): TGTGCCACCAGTGATTCAGGGCCGAGTCGTCAGCCCCAGCATTTT. Translating it yields CATSDSGPSRQPQHF.

V gene TRBV6-5 combines with J gene TRBJ1-2; 8 bases are a match to TRBD1. Germline CDR1 and CDR2: MNHEY and SVGAGI. The V segment lost 6 bases and the J segment 8 bases; nucleotides outside the gene matches: 8. This CDR3 has 13 amino acids. CDR3 nucleotide sequence: TGTGCCAGCAGCGGACAGGGTTCGAGGGGCTACACCTTC. The encoded protein is CASSGQGSRGYTF.

This clonotype came up a few times. The CDR3 nucleotides are TGTGCCAGCAGTTTATCGTGGACAGGGGGCAGGGAGACCCAGTACTTC. Protein product: CASSLSWTGGRETQYF. The chain uses TRBV12-3 or TRBV12-4 and TRBJ2-5; 11 bases line up with TRBD1. The length of the CDR3 is 16 residues. The trim removed 2 bases at V and 5 bases at J, leaving 7 bases unmatched.

This sequence joins TRBV12-3 or TRBV12-4 and TRBJ2-3; the D gene is possibly TRBD2 (5 bases). The length of the CDR3 is 14 residues. V was cut by 3 bases and J by 6 bases, with 13 bases left in between. This CDR3 is CASSLRPRADTQYF. DNA for the CDR3: TGTGCCAGCAGTTTGAGGCCGAGGGCTGATACGCAGTATTTT.

This chain connects TRBV10-3 to TRBJ2-5; D could derive from TRBD1 or TRBD2 (5 bases each). The J call is in doubt because the DNA end fits TRBJ2-7 better. This CDR3 is built from 14 residues. Looked up from germline, CDR1 is ENHRY and CDR2 is SYGVKD. CDR3 loop: CAISARDRNYEQYF. In DNA form, the CDR3 reads TGTGCCATCAGTGCCCGGGACCGCAACTACGAGCAGTACTTC.

V and J are TRBV4-1 and TRBJ2-7; no clear D gene. The CDR3 loop spans 14 amino acids. V was cut by 0 bases and J by 2 bases, with 8 bases left in between. Germline V CDR1 and CDR2: MGHRA, YSYEKL. As DNA, the CDR3 is TGCGCCAGCAGCCAAGAGGGCTACCCCTACGAGCAGTACTTC. Translated, it gives CASSQEGYPYEQYF.

The chain joins TRBV12-3 or TRBV12-4 to TRBJ2-7, with a weak D call TRBD2 (6 bases). The germline V and J ends were trimmed by 6 bases and 0 bases, with 15 bases remaining between them. The CDR3 is 15 residues long. CDR3 loop: CASRSKGGNSYEQYF. CDR3 nucleotides: TGTGCCAGCAGATCAAAAGGAGGGAACTCCTACGAGCAGTACTTC.

This chain connects TRBV5-1 to TRBJ2-5; D remains unclear. The germline CDR1 and CDR2 sequences are SGHRS and YFSETQ. This CDR3 is built from 14 residues. Trimming left V 3 bases short and J 5 bases short, with 14 bases between. The CDR3 sequence is CASSSNSIGETQYF. The CDR3 DNA sequence: TGCGCCAGCAGCTCCAACAGTATAGGCGAGACCCAGTACTTC. The full variable domain, its missing parts supplied by reference TRBV5-1 and TRBJ2-5, is KAGVTQTPRYLIKTRGQQVTLSCSPISGHRSVSWYQQTPGQGLQFLFEYFSETQRNKGNFPGRFSGRQFSNSRSEMNVSTLELGDSALYLCASSSNSIGETQYFGPGTRLLVL.

This clonotype was counted between two and nine times. This chain joins TRBV7-2 and TRBJ2-7; 10 nucleotides line up with TRBD1. Looked up from germline, CDR1 is SGHTA and CDR2 is FQGNSA. This CDR3 has 14 amino acids. Trimming took 7 bases from V and 2 from J; bases not matched to a gene: 5. The CDR3 region is CASMLGQGTYEQYF. The CDR3 nucleotides read TGTGCCAGCATGTTGGGACAGGGGACCTACGAGCAGTACTTC.